The 20 T cell receptor beta chains in this list originate from one sample, sequenced in a study of T-cell reconstitution after alpha-beta-depleted transplantation in children. Unique molecular identifiers were built into the TCRbeta library. Each CDR3 protein is one row after TCRdb ran MiXCR on the PCR reads. The sample records hundreds of thousands of distinct CDR3 sequences, 16% being singletons. Sequences were derived from PBMCs, mostly from graft donor cells, sampled 360 days after TCRalphabeta/CD19-depleted stem cell transplant. All receptors come from a male patient under 10 years old who had a stem cell transplant for acute lymphoblastic leukemia, so the T cells may come from the graft donor.

This clonotype was counted many times. The genes are TRBV28 and TRBJ2-7; D may match TRBD1 or TRBD2 (6 bases each). This CDR3 region has 13 residues. The germline V gene encodes CDR1 MDHEN and CDR2 SYDVKM. V lost 3 bases to trimming and J lost 7 bases, with 13 bases between them. The CDR3 reads CASSFGGAGEQYF. CDR3 DNA: TGTGCCAGCAGTTTTGGGGGCGCGGGAGAGCAGTACTTC.

This clonotype appeared many times. The rearrangement joins TRBV4-2 to TRBJ2-2; TRBD1 or TRBD2 may be the D gene (5 bases each). This CDR3 is built from 11 residues. Per the germline V gene, CDR1 is LGHNA and CDR2 is YNFKEQ. V gave up 3 bases and J gave up 10 bases, with 6 bases separating them. The DNA for the CDR3 is TGTGCCAGCAGCCACGGGACGGAGCTGTTTTTT. It is translated as CASSHGTELFF.

The gene calls are TRBV4-3 and TRBJ1-5; the D gene is possibly TRBD1 (5 bases). The CDR3 runs to 18 residues. The germline V gene has CDR1 LGHNA and CDR2 YSLEER. V was shortened by 2 bases and J by 0 bases, with 17 bases between the two germline ends. CDR3 sequence reads: CASSQSMIPGRSNQPQHF. The CDR3 DNA sequence: TGCGCCAGCAGCCAAAGTATGATACCGGGACGTAGCAATCAGCCCCAGCATTTT.

This clonotype was found a few times. The gene calls are TRBV15 and TRBJ2-7; D is possibly TRBD2 (6 bases). Trimming pared 0 bases from V and 2 bases from J, leaving 11 bases between. Germline values: CDR1 LNHNV, CDR2 YYDKDF (reference sequence). There are 15 residues in the CDR3. CDR3 sequence (DNA): TGTGCCACCAGCAGAGATGGAGGGACCCCCTACGAGCAGTACTTC. This codes for CATSRDGGTPYEQYF. Looking up the rest from reference TRBV15 and TRBJ2-7 gives the full variable domain: DAMVIQNPRYQVTQFGKPVTLSCSQTLNHNVMYWYQQKSSQAPKLLFHYYDKDFNNEADTPDNFQSRRPNTSFCFLDIRSPGLGDTAMYLCATSRDGGTPYEQYFGPGTRLTVT.

This clonotype was seen repeatedly, ten times or more. The chain links TRBV5-1 to TRBJ2-1; 9 nucleotides line up with TRBD2. Germline CDR1 SGHRS, CDR2 YFSETQ. Losses at the gene ends were 0 bases for V and 7 bases for J; bases not matched to a gene: 8. This CDR3 comprises 16 residues. The CDR3 reads CASSLVPSGIRNEQFF. CDR3 bases: TGCGCCAGCAGCTTGGTGCCTAGCGGGATCCGTAATGAGCAGTTCTTC.

The genes are TRBV19 and TRBJ2-4; D is ambiguous. CDR1 and CDR2 from the germline V gene are LNHDA and SQIVND (reference sequence). This CDR3 has 15 amino acids. With 0 bases removed from V and 0 bases from J, the gap between germline ends came to 6 bases. This CDR3 reads CASSIDSLAKNIQYF. The CDR3 bases are TGTGCCAGTAGTATAGATAGCCTAGCCAAAAACATTCAGTACTTC.

The gene calls are TRBV27 and TRBJ1-1; D perhaps matches TRBD1 (5 bases). The CDR3 spans 13 residues. Looked up from germline, CDR1 is MNHEY and CDR2 is SMNVEV (reference sequence). V was clipped by 5 bases and J by 5 bases, with 12 bases between them. The CDR3 coding sequence is TGTGCCAGCAGTCCGGGACCCCATACTGAAGCTTTCTTT. Translating it yields CASSPGPHTEAFF.

The rearrangement uses TRBV4-1 and TRBJ1-2; weak D call: TRBD1 (6 bases). The CDR3 is 14 residues long. From germline, CDR1 is MGHRA and CDR2 YSYEKL. The ends were cut back, 8 bases at V and 1 base at J, with 14 bases in the middle. The CDR3: CASAGHSNNYGYTF. DNA for the CDR3: TGCGCCAGCGCGGGACACAGTAATAACTATGGCTACACCTTC.

This clonotype was observed a handful of times. This rearrangement joins TRBV4-3 to TRBJ1-3; weak D call: TRBD1 (5 bases). Trimming removed 1 base from V and 2 bases from J, with 6 bases in between. CDR1 and CDR2 (germline): LGHNA, YSLEER. The CDR3 has 14 amino acids. CDR3 nucleotides: TGCGCCAGCAGCCAAGGGACAACTGGAAACACCATATATTTT. It specifies CASSQGTTGNTIYF.

In this sample, this clonotype turned up a few times. V gene TRBV12-3 or TRBV12-4 combines with J gene TRBJ2-2; D call uncertain. Trimming cost V 6 bases and J 4 bases, with 15 bases left between them. The CDR3 extends over 15 amino acids. CDR3 residues: CASSPPRQITGELFF. The CDR3 bases are TGTGCCAGCAGCCCACCCCGTCAGATCACCGGGGAGCTGTTTTTT.

This clonotype was recorded a few times. This chain connects TRBV28 to TRBJ1-5, with D possibly TRBD1 on 5 matching bases. Germline-derived CDR1 and CDR2 are MDHEN and SYDVKM. The CDR3 is made up of 14 amino acids. Trimming removed 8 bases from V and 3 bases from J, with 14 bases in between. This chain's CDR3 is CASGGVSANQPQHF. CDR3 bases: TGTGCCAGCGGGGGGGTTTCTGCCAATCAGCCCCAGCATTTT.

This chain uses TRBV24-1 with TRBJ2-3; 9 bases are shared with TRBD2. The V and J ends lost 6 bases and 6 bases, in that order; junction bases with no gene match: 6. The germline V gene has CDR1 KGHDR and CDR2 SFDVKD. The CDR3 has 14 amino acids. This CDR3 reads CATSHQRGEDTQYF. DNA for the CDR3: TGTGCCACCAGTCACCAGCGGGGGGAGGATACGCAGTATTTT.

This clonotype has a count of ten or more. The chain couples TRBV29-1 to TRBJ2-5; the match to TRBD1 covers 8 bases. Germline values: CDR1 SQVTM, CDR2 ANQGSEA. The CDR3 runs to 14 residues. The trim removed 5 bases at V and 5 bases at J, leaving 10 bases unmatched. CDR3 sequence reads: CSVPRQGLGETQYF. In nucleotides, the CDR3 is TGCAGCGTTCCTAGACAGGGGCTGGGGGAGACCCAGTACTTC.

This chain uses TRBV4-3 with TRBJ2-2; the D gene is possibly TRBD1 (6 bases). The V and J ends lost 3 bases and 5 bases respectively, with 16 bases between them. The germline V gene has CDR1 LGHNA and CDR2 YSLEER. The CDR3 is 16 residues long. CDR3 in amino acids: CASSQAASRGTGELFF. CDR3 nucleotides: TGCGCCAGCAGCCAGGCCGCAAGCAGGGGTACCGGGGAGCTGTTTTTT.

This clonotype was detected ten times or more. DNA of the CDR3: TGTGCCAGCAGTTACTCGAAAGGCCGTTTCACTGAAGCTTTCTTT. Translated, it gives CASSYSKGRFTEAFF. The rearrangement joins TRBV6-5 to TRBJ1-1; D not certain. The CDR3 contains 15 residues. Germline V gene sequence: CDR1 MNHEY, CDR2 SVGAGI. V was trimmed by 0 bases and J by 4 bases, leaving 12 bases between them.

The chain employs TRBV9 and TRBJ2-1; 9 bases fit TRBD1. V was clipped by 4 bases and J by 6 bases; unmatched bases: 11. Germline CDR1 reads SGDLS; CDR2 reads YYNGEE. The CDR3 sequence is 16 residues long. The CDR3 region has the DNA TGTGCCAGCAGCATCACGCGGGACAGGGAGGGCAATGAGCAGTTCTTC. Its translation is CASSITRDREGNEQFF.

Of note for this clonotype: A much larger clone lies one base from this, so it may be a read error. V usage is TRBV12-3 or TRBV12-4 and J usage is TRBJ2-7, with 9 bases aligning to TRBD1. The CDR3 sequence is 16 residues long. This chain's CDR3 is CASSFRTGAKSYGQYF. In DNA form, the CDR3 reads TGTGCCAGCAGTTTCAGGACAGGGGCTAAGTCGTACGGGCAGTACTTC.

This chain joins TRBV5-1 and TRBJ2-7; TRBD1 aligns across 7 bases. This CDR3 spans 13 amino acids. Per the germline V gene, CDR1 is SGHRS and CDR2 is YFSETQ. J gave up 0 bases and V 8 bases, and 5 bases lay outside the gene matches. DNA for the CDR3: TGCGCCAGTCGTTGGACAGGCTCCTACGAGCAGTACTTC. This encodes CASRWTGSYEQYF.

This clonotype was observed a few times. This sequence joins TRBV29-1 and TRBJ2-1; 8 bases line up with TRBD1. Germline V gene sequence: CDR1 SQVTM, CDR2 ANQGSEA. CDR3 size: 16 residues. After removal of 1 base from V and 7 bases from J, the junction contained 12 bases not matched to a gene. The CDR3 coding sequence is TGCAGCGTTGAAGGGGGGAGGCAGGGGGCATGGAATGAGCAGTTCTTC. Translating it yields CSVEGGRQGAWNEQFF.

The chain has TRBV4-2 and TRBJ2-5; 8 positions agree with TRBD1. The V and J ends lost 3 bases and 4 bases, in that order; junction bases with no gene match: 4. CDR1 is LGHNA and CDR2 is YNFKEQ in the germline V gene. This CDR3 has 14 amino acids. CDR3 amino acids: CASSHRGQGETQYF. The DNA of the CDR3 is TGTGCCAGCAGCCATCGCGGACAGGGAGAGACCCAGTACTTC.